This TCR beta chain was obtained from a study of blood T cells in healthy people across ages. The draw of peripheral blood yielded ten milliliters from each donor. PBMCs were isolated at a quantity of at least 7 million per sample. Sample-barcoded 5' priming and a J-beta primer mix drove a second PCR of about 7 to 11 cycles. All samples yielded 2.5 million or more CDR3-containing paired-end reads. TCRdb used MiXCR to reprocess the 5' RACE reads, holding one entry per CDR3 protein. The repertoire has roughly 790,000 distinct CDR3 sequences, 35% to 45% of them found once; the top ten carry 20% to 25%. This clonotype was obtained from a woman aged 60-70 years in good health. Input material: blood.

CDR3 loop: CASSQLGSEGLGANVLTF. The CDR3 region has the DNA TGCGCCAGCAGCCAACTCGGCAGCGAGGGTCTGGGGGCCAACGTCCTGACTTTC. The J gene is TRBJ2-6, the V gene TRBV5-1; the D gene is possibly TRBD2 (5 bases). Germline-derived CDR1 and CDR2 are SGHRS and YFSETQ. This CDR3 is built from 18 residues. V shed 4 bases and J shed 4 bases, with 21 bases lying between them.